The 12 T cell receptor beta chains in this list originate from one sample, sequenced in a study of blood T cell repertoires in COVID-19 (dated by TCRdb to about 2020). The library was prepared using the immunoSEQ multiplex PCR assay. TCRdb mirrors the immuneACCESS table, restricted to in-frame sequences. Some clones are absent from its copies; in checked studies, under half trace to an unresolved V gene, and the reason for the others is unknown. The sample yields fewer than 200,000 clones; around 90% were counted once. The leading ten clones occupy approximately 0.5% of the sample. Sequencing used peripheral blood. These receptors originate from a man aged 50-60 years with acute or convalescent COVID-19.

The V and J genes are TRBV30 and TRBJ2-2; D may be TRBD1 (5 bases). This CDR3 spans 13 amino acids. The germline V gene has CDR1 GTSNPN and CDR2 SVGIG (reference sequence). Trimming took off 0 bases at V and 6 bases at J, with 8 bases between the two ends. In DNA, the CDR3 is TGTGCCTGGAGTGTAAGGGGCCCCGGGGAGCTGTTTTTT. Amino acids: CAWSVRGPGELFF.

V gene TRBV18 combines with J gene TRBJ2-7; D is possibly TRBD1 (6 bases). Germline V gives CDR1 KGHSH, CDR2 LQKENI. The CDR3 is 14 amino acids. V dropped 6 bases and J dropped 2 bases, with 14 bases sitting between them. The CDR3 DNA reads as TGTGCCAGCTCTCTCCAGGGGATGGCCTACGAGCAGTACGTC. Translating it yields CASSLQGMAYEQYV.

J is TRBJ2-5 and V is TRBV7-9; D gene ambiguous. The CDR3 sequence is 15 residues long. V dropped 1 base and J dropped 3 bases, with 12 bases sitting between them. The V gene's germline CDR1 is SEHNR and CDR2 FQNEAQ (reference sequence). The CDR3 here is CASSLDQIRKETQYF. For the CDR3, the DNA is TGTGCCAGCAGCTTAGATCAGATTCGAAAAGAGACCCAGTACTTC.

V and J are TRBV13 and TRBJ1-3; 12 bases are shared with TRBD1. The CDR3 spans 15 residues. CDR1 is PRHDT, CDR2 FYEKMQ, per germline (reference sequence). J gave up 4 bases and V 7 bases, and 5 bases lay outside the gene matches. The DNA of the CDR3 is TGTGCCAGCACCCGGGACAGGGGGCGCGGAAACACCATATATTTT. It translates to CASTRDRGRGNTIYF.

The V and J genes are TRBV18 and TRBJ1-2; 7 bases align to TRBD1. V was pared by 6 bases and J by 2 bases, with 6 bases of the junction left unmatched. CDR3 length: 14 residues. Germline CDR1 reads KGHSH; CDR2 reads LQKENI. Here the CDR3 DNA reads TGTGCCAGCTCCCCGGACAGGAACAACTATGGCTACACCTTC. Amino acid sequence: CASSPDRNNYGYTF.

The V and J genes are TRBV5-5 and TRBJ1-2, with 7 bases matching TRBD1. This CDR3 is built from 15 residues. The V gene end was trimmed by 3 bases and the J gene end by 0 bases; junction bases not matched to a gene: 5. Germline-derived CDR1 and CDR2 are SGHKS and YYEKEE (reference sequence). The CDR3 region is CASSSGTVTNYGYTF. The CDR3, as DNA: TGTGCCAGCAGCTCCGGGACAGTGACTAACTATGGCTACACCTTC.

The chain uses TRBV27 and TRBJ1-2; TRBD1 matches 8 bases. V dropped 4 bases and J dropped 3; count of bases not matched to a gene: 7. Germline CDR1 reads MNHEY; CDR2 reads SMNVEV (reference sequence). This CDR3 contains 15 residues. Written as DNA, the CDR3 is TGTGCCAGCAGTTCCTGGGACAGGCTACACTATGGCTACACCTTC. It specifies CASSSWDRLHYGYTF.

For the CDR3, the DNA is TGTGCCACCAGTTCGGGACAGGGAGGATATAGCAATCAGCCCCAGCATTTT. The encoded protein is CATSSGQGGYSNQPQHF. The chain has TRBV24-1 and TRBJ1-5; 9 bases align to TRBD1. The germline V gene has CDR1 KGHDR and CDR2 SFDVKD. V shed 6 bases, J shed 0 bases, and the junction held 8 bases outside the gene matches. This CDR3 has 17 amino acids.

The chain combines TRBV7-8 with TRBJ2-7; D not resolved. This CDR3 is 12 amino acids long. Germline lookup yields CDR1 SGHVS and CDR2 FQNEAQ. Trimming took 3 bases from V and 6 from J, leaving 9 bases between them. CDR3 sequence: CASSFGWSEQYV. Written as DNA, the CDR3 is TGTGCCAGCAGCTTCGGGTGGAGCGAGCAGTACGTC.

V gene TRBV7-9 combines with J gene TRBJ1-1; D is uncertain. The CDR3 spans 12 residues. Germline CDR1 and CDR2: SEHNR and FQNEAQ (reference sequence). Trimming removed 6 bases at V and 6 bases at J, with 11 bases between. For the CDR3, the DNA is TGTGCCAGCAGTCCAGGAGGGTCTGAAGCTTTCTTT. This codes for CASSPGGSEAFF.

The chain recombines TRBV5-1 with TRBJ1-1; D ambiguous. This CDR3 has 13 residues. Trimming removed 0 bases at V and 1 base at J, with 4 bases between. Germline V gene lookup returns CDR1 SGHRS and CDR2 YFSETQ. The CDR3, as DNA: TGCGCCAGCAGCTTGGATCAGAACACTGAAGCTTTCTTT. Translating it yields CASSLDQNTEAFF.

J is TRBJ2-1 and V is TRBV12-3 or TRBV12-4; no firm D call. Trimming removed 3 bases from V and 5 bases from J, with 2 bases in between. CDR3 length equals 11 residues. The DNA of the CDR3 is TGTGCCAGCAGTTTTAACAATGAGCAGTTCTTC. Translation gives CASSFNNEQFF.